The clone carrying this T cell receptor beta chain has just a few counts. No antigen is known for it. The record originates from a study of response to subunit inactivated influenza vaccine. Study conclusions and caveats: Authors suggested each seasonal flu vaccination may recruit only limited numbers of new T cells.

TCRdb re-called the RT-PCR reads through MiXCR, storing one row per CDR3 protein. The sample records 700,000 to 900,000 distinct CDR3 sequences, approximately 22% being singletons. The TCR originated in a man in his fifties who received an inactivated influenza vaccine. The sequences come from PBMCs from blood, collected around 5 days after vaccination.

The CDR3 DNA sequence: TGCGCCAGCAGCTCTTTGACAGGGTTGGGCTCCTACGAGCAGTACTTC. This encodes CASSSLTGLGSYEQYF. The chain links TRBV5-1 to TRBJ2-7, with 7 bases matching TRBD1. Germline V gene sequence: CDR1 SGHRS, CDR2 YFSETQ. V trimming: 3 bases; J trimming: 0 bases; junction bases outside the gene matches: 9. CDR3 size: 16 residues.